This T cell receptor (beta chain) stems from a study of cytomegalovirus exposure and HLA in healthy donors (dated 2017 in TCRdb). Concerning the study at large: An earlier analysis of roughly 500 of the donors reported over 250 Gb of sequence data and 117 million unique TCR beta sequences obtained from about 179 million T cells. Approximately 300 gigabases of sequencing data and 75 million to 85 million unique TCR sequences made up an early release that covered approximately 620 HLA-typed donors. Of the approximately 400 genotyped donors, 81% fell in the genetic ancestry cluster associated with self-reported Caucasian donors. The study aimed to test whether cataloging public T cell receptors could reveal signatures of past pathogen exposure. The T cell repertoires of several hundred subjects were profiled by immunosequencing and related to cytomegalovirus serostatus. In addition to the first cohort of hundreds of subjects, a separate validation cohort of approximately 130 different subjects was used. The study combined high-throughput TCR immunosequencing, statistical association of individual TCRs with disease status, and machine learning to predict cytomegalovirus infection status. To study patterns of TCR occurrence, a later analysis re-analyzed previously published TCR beta repertoires from several hundred donors and added high-resolution HLA genotyping. Rather than using new phenotypic data, the later analysis identified candidate immune exposures from TCR beta sequences and from how often those sequences occurred across donors. An earlier analysis of about 620 of the donors applied high-throughput TCR beta sequencing to assess whether each TCR beta V gene segment acted as functional or pseudogenic. Donor age, sex, ethnicity and CMV serostatus were compiled alongside the repertoire data. A later genetic analysis took genome-wide SNP genotypes for about three fifths of the 666 donors and used that subset as a discovery cohort. All discovery cohort repertoires had been generated using a single sequencing platform. Class I and class II HLA loci were covered by the typing at four-digit resolution. Typing coverage varied by locus: roughly 629-640 donors for A, B, C, DRB1 and DQB1; around 560 for DQA1; more than 600 for DPA1; about 450 for DPB1. Five DR-DQ haplotypes were handled as single units for association and clustering because linkage in the cohort was strong. On average, over 200,000 unique TCR beta nucleotide sequences were sequenced per donor among 398 genotyped donors of the cohort, with roughly 20% of those sequences being non-productive. General findings and caveats noted by the study authors: Most CMV-associated TCR beta chains appeared to be HLA-restricted in a later analysis, and the HLA associations seemed to be driven largely by CMV exposure. A later analysis found that HLA-associated TCR beta chains were more clonally expanded and had lower generation probabilities than equally common non-associated chains. Broadly in line with IMGT annotations, most TCR beta V segments showed up in productive rearrangements about 87% or about 30% of the time in an earlier analysis of a few hundred of the donors. At a false discovery rate of 0.05, a later analysis linked under 20,000 TCR beta sequences to specific HLA alleles. A later analysis found that TCR association rates varied across HLA loci, with DRB1 alleles showing the most associated TCRs and HLA-C alleles the fewest. An association between a missense DCLRE1C variant and V-gene and J-gene trimming of TCR beta chains was found in a later genetic analysis and replicated in an independent cohort. Compared with the approximately 720-donor mean, donors in an Asian-associated ancestry cluster had fewer N-insertions in productive TCRs, according to a later genetic analysis. A further reported finding was that TCR beta sequences accurately predicted the HLA-A and HLA-B alleles for most subjects in the first cohort. Correlated functional status among segregating V segments might be attributable to linkage disequilibrium, but an unknown experimental factor could not be ruled out. CMV serostatus was the only immune exposure information available for the cohort. In both the original and validation cohorts, the classifier was reported to diagnose cytomegalovirus status with high specificity and sensitivity. A cluster of highly shared sequence variants was judged likely to represent a technical artifact of the sequencing pipeline. Strong co-occurrence of HLA alleles, especially DR and DQ, made assigning TCR associations to individual alleles difficult. Presence/absence analyses assumed roughly uniform sequencing depth across donors, an assumption that may not hold. Some IMGT-functional V segments, including TRBV6-2 and TRBV6-3, could not be distinguished by the 87-base-pair reads and were therefore excluded. The earlier analysis of approximately 560 of the donors excluded some 15 rarely observed V segments, including chromosome 9 orphons, because counts were too low. While some public TCRs were present in many individuals, most TCR sequences turned up only very rarely across donors. Because HLA typing was missing for some donors at each locus, association tests included only the typed subset. A later analysis reported that several top co-occurrence clusters appeared linked to parvovirus B19, influenza, CMV and Epstein-Barr virus. According to the authors, the approach could potentially be generalized to other disease states and immunological phenotypes. The study listed 164 TCR beta chains as associated with cytomegalovirus. The cohort was sequenced for TCR beta chains only, and without alpha or paired-chain data the features that could be detected were limited. Three of the identified cytomegalovirus-associated TCR beta chains were confirmed in vitro to be specific for cytomegalovirus antigens.

Libraries were built with the immunoSEQ multiplex PCR assay. For the multiplex PCR, a mixture combining 60 forward primers for TCR Vbeta segments and 13 reverse primers for TCR Jbeta segments was used. A multiplex PCR assay on genomic DNA amplified the CDR3 region of rearranged TCR beta genes. On the Illumina HiSeq System, the amplified TCR beta libraries were sequenced as 87-base-pair reads. The original pipeline was this. Across the 500 to 850 repertoires, a later analysis counted tens of millions of unique TCR beta chains, 8.5 million to 12 million of which were shared by at least two donors. To remove PCR and sequencing errors, raw reads were error-corrected and collapsed into unique sequences using a nearest-neighbor algorithm that merged closely related sequences. To assign V, D and J gene segments, CDR3 sequences were aligned to IMGT reference sequences. Each retained sequence needed at least a six-nucleotide match to both a V gene segment and a J gene segment. Rearrangements were called productive when the CDR3 lacked stop codons and stayed in frame with V and J; all others were non-productive. Following IMGT convention, CDR3 was defined as the stretch from the second conserved V-encoded cysteine to the conserved J-encoded phenylalanine. The earlier analysis of about 620 of the donors excluded sequences that lacked an unambiguous match to a single V gene segment. An earlier analysis of several hundred of the donors classified V segments as functional when productive rearrangements were above 56.7% and as segregating when the standard deviation between donors was above 5%. A statistical classification framework was developed to diagnose cytomegalovirus status using the catalog of TCR beta chain sequences. In a later analysis, TCR nucleotide sequences were compared against IMGT/GENE-DB human TR gene sequences so that V and J genes could be assigned. The TCRdist pipeline was used in a later analysis to assign CDR3 sequences and most-parsimonious VDJ recombination scenarios. In a later analysis, each TCR beta chain was defined by its CDR3 amino acid sequence together with its V-gene family, and reads lacking a unique V-gene family were excluded. As a way to deal with suspected cross-contamination and a sequencing artifact, a later analysis dropped 450 to 600 nucleotide sequences that were highly shared and had low generation probability. In a later analysis, a clonal expansion index for each public chain was calculated from normalized within-repertoire ranks of inferred template counts. Generation probabilities in a later analysis came from a VDJ recombination model fitted to out-of-frame rearrangements, and those results were checked against IGoR. In a later analysis, TCR-TCR, TCR-HLA and TCR-CMV co-occurrence was scored with hypergeometric tests, and a repertoire-size bias correction was applied to TCR pairs. A later analysis estimated false discovery rates by permuting HLA or CMV assignments 20 times. In a later analysis, co-occurring TCRs were grouped using DBSCAN, with TCRdist sequence similarity added in when clustering inside HLA-allele-positive subsets. Repertoires with fewer than 30,000 or more than 120,000 public chains were left out of co-occurrence clustering, as were several repertoires with anomalous nucleotide sharing. In TCRdb, the immuneACCESS table is reduced to in-frame sequences with V and J assigned. These tables do not hold every clone; where another copy was compared, an unresolved V gene accounts for under half, and the others remain unexplained. V, J and clone size are those of that table, while D and trimming were read from the DNA. The sample has around 120,000 clones on record, approximately 80% of them singletons. The ten largest account for around 1.8% of the sample.

From cysteine to phenylalanine, the CDR3 is 15 amino acids long. Here the CDR3 DNA is all that survives: 45 bases in frame from base 1. The germline V gene encodes CDR1 SGHTA and CDR2 FQGTGA. The junction carries 9 bases between V and J, which are trimmed by 5 bases and 1 base respectively. In total, approximately 690 healthy bone marrow donors made up the cohort. At the time of sampling, all cohort members were nominally healthy, though unrecorded immune exposures were likely present. The donor was CMV seronegative and was included in the group of approximately 350 seronegative cohort members. A peripheral blood sample was provided by each donor, and peripheral blood mononuclear cells were used for TCR beta sequencing. The Qiagen DNeasy Blood Extraction Kit was used to extract genomic DNA from the blood cell samples. This clone has just one count. Its antigen is unknown. There are no base qualities to consult, and no much larger clone falls within one base.

The clonotype comes from a man younger than 35 in good health and CMV-seronegative. The sequence links TRBV7-3 to TRBJ2-6; a tentative D match to TRBD1 spans 6 bases. Sequenced sample: PBMCs. The CDR3 protein sequence reads: CASSPTGSGANVLTF. The DNA sequence reads TGTGCCAGCAGCCCGACAGGATCTGGGGCCAACGTCCTGACTTTC.